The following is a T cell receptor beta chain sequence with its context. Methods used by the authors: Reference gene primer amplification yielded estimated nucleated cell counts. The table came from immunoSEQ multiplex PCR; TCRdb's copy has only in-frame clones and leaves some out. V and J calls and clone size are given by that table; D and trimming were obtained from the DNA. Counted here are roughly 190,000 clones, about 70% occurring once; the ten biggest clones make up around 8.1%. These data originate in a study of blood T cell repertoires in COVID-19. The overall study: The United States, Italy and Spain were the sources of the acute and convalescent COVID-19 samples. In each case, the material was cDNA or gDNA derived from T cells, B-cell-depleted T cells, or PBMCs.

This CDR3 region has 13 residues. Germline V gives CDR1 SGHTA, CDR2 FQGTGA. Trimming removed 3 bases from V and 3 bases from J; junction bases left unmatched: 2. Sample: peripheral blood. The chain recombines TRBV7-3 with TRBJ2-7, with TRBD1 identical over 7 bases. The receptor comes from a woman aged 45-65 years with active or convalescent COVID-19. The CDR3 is CASSFDRDYEQYF. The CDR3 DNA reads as TGTGCCAGCAGCTTCGACAGGGACTACGAGCAGTACTTC.